This TCR beta chain was profiled in a study of response to subunit inactivated influenza vaccine. Notes on the study in general: The authors suggested that few new T cells are recruited per seasonal influenza vaccination.

TCRdb re-derived calls from the RT-PCR reads in MiXCR, one entry per CDR3 protein. The table records about 540,000 distinct CDR3 sequences, 20% to 25% of them present only once. V was clipped by 3 bases and J by 0 bases, with 14 bases between them. Germline values: CDR1 DFQATT, CDR2 SNEGSKA (reference sequence). This CDR3 is 15 amino acids long. This clonotype was seen a few times. The antigen is unknown. The same sample was also used in a study of T cells expressing NK-cell markers. That paper states: The TCR beta cDNA came from 5'RACE template switching with UMIs. It was from sorted CD3+CD56+NKG2C+, CD3+CD56+NKG2C- and CD3+CD56-NKG2C+ T cells that TCR beta repertoires came. Among eight sequenced donors, seven carried HCMV seropositivity while one was seronegative. An anti-gamma-delta TCR antibody restricted sorting to alpha-beta TCR T cells in several experiments.

This sequence originates from a man aged 50 to 60 who received an inactivated influenza vaccine. The V gene is TRBV20-1, the J gene TRBJ1-1, with D tentatively TRBD1 (5 bases). The specimen was CD4+ T cells sorted from PBMCs, collected 11 to 12 days after vaccination. The DNA of the CDR3 is TGCAGTGCTAGCCAGGGCGCCTTCATGAACACTGAAGCTTTCTTT. Its protein product is CSASQGAFMNTEAFF.